In this sample, the clone carrying this TCR beta chain turned up a few times. The antigen remains undetermined. The data are from a study of blood T cells in healthy people across ages. About the study: The template switching approach captured approximately one barcoded beta molecule for every two T cells.

The CDR3 totals 9 residues. The V gene's germline CDR1 is MNHNS and CDR2 SASEGT. V dropped 2 bases and J dropped 11 bases, with 0 bases sitting between them. For the second PCR, which ran for 7 to 11 cycles, a sample-barcoded 5' primer and a J-beta primer mix were used. Unique molecular identifiers of 12 random nucleotides labeled each cDNA. TCRdb processed the 5' RACE reads anew with MiXCR; each CDR3 protein has one entry. The repertoire holds around 1,500,000 distinct CDR3 sequences, with 35% to 45% as singletons. Study observations and caveats: The long-lived group displayed more naive CD4+ cells, plus higher diversity, than the aged donors did.

The sequenced sample consisted of blood. The chain links TRBV6-1 to TRBJ1-4, with D uncertain. The TCR sequence derives from a woman aged 18 to 35 in good health. The CDR3 region is CASSEKLFF. The CDR3 region has the DNA TGTGCCAGCAGTGAAAAACTGTTTTTT.